The next 10 T cell receptor beta chains were all read from a single sample in a study of beta chain features in type 1 diabetes. What was sequenced were expressed TCRB transcripts, since all of the isolated RNA had been reverse transcribed. Method: immunoSEQ multiplex PCR; TCRdb's copy keeps in-frame clones and lacks some. The table lists some 240,000 clones, roughly a tenth of them singletons. The source material was central memory CD4+ T cells from blood. These receptors were collected from a young man in good health.

This clone was counted between two and nine times. J is TRBJ2-1 and V is TRBV29-1; TRBD1 matches at 12 bases. Germline values: CDR1 SQVTM, CDR2 ANQGSEA. V lost 6 bases to trimming and J lost 9 bases; unmatched junction nucleotides: 9. The CDR3 consists of 14 residues. CDR3 sequence reads: CSVWTGQGAREQFF. DNA for the CDR3: TGCAGCGTCTGGACGGGACAGGGGGCTCGTGAGCAGTTCTTC.

The chain joins TRBV7-2 to TRBJ2-1; maybe TRBD2 (6 bases). Trimming left V 1 base short and J 2 bases short, with 9 bases between. There are 15 residues in the CDR3. Germline CDR1 reads SGHTA; CDR2 reads FQGNSA. The CDR3 sequence: CASSLGVAAYNEQFF. The CDR3 nucleotides are TGTGCCAGCAGCTTAGGGGTAGCGGCCTACAATGAGCAGTTCTTC.

Regarding this clone: This could be a read error, since a much larger clone is one nucleotide away. The chain recombines TRBV9 with TRBJ2-3; 7 bases match TRBD1. The CDR3 extends over 14 amino acids. The V and J ends lost 4 bases and 1 base, in that order; junction bases with no gene match: 3. Germline V gene data show CDR1 as SGDLS and CDR2 as YYNGEE. The CDR3 region is CASSPGQGTDTQYF. The CDR3 nucleotides are TGTGCCAGCAGCCCCGGACAGGGCACAGATACGCAGTATTTT.

The V call is TRBV25-1, the J call TRBJ2-5; no clear D. The germline V gene has CDR1 MGHDK and CDR2 SYGVNS. V lost 1 base to trimming and J lost 5 bases, with 8 bases between them. CDR3 length: 13 amino acids. CDR3 sequence reads: CASSEWEGETQYF. The DNA of the CDR3 is TGTGCCAGCAGTGAATGGGAAGGCGAGACCCAGTACTTC.

The V call is TRBV5-4, the J call TRBJ2-1; no clear D gene. Trimming cost V 4 bases and J 7 bases, with 15 bases left between them. In germline, CDR1 is SGHNT, CDR2 YYREEE (reference sequence). The CDR3 runs 14 residues. The CDR3 region has the DNA TGTGCCAGCAGCCCACAGCCGGCGGAGAATGAGCAGTTCTTC. Translation gives CASSPQPAENEQFF.

The chain has TRBV10-2 and TRBJ2-7; possible D gene TRBD2, 5 bases. Germline V CDR1 and CDR2: WSHSY, SAAADI. Trimming stripped 3 bases from V and 2 bases from J, with 14 bases between. The CDR3 is 15 residues long. The CDR3 region is CASSEANGSPYEQYF. Written as DNA, the CDR3 is TGCGCCAGCAGTGAAGCAAATGGGAGCCCCTACGAGCAGTACTTC.

V gene TRBV30 combines with J gene TRBJ1-5, with unresolved D. The V and J ends lost 0 bases and 4 bases respectively, with 13 bases between them. This CDR3 is built from 15 residues. Germline V gene sequence: CDR1 GTSNPN, CDR2 SVGIG (reference sequence). The CDR3: CAWSVQINSNQPQHF. The CDR3 DNA sequence: TGTGCCTGGAGTGTACAAATTAACAGTAATCAGCCCCAGCATTTT.

In this sample, this clone turned up a few times. The sample carries other DNA sequences with the same CDR3. The CDR3 DNA reads as TGTGCCAGCAGCTTAAGCTACAATGAGCAGTTCTTC. Its protein is CASSLSYNEQFF. The rearrangement links TRBV7-9 to TRBJ2-1; D gene ambiguous. CDR3 size: 12 residues. Germline CDR1 reads SEHNR; CDR2 reads FQNEAQ (reference sequence). V lost 2 bases and J 3 bases, leaving 2 bases between the germline ends.

J is TRBJ2-1 and V is TRBV14, with 14 bases lining up with TRBD2. CDR1 and CDR2 from the germline V gene are SGHDN and FVKESK. Trimming removed 3 bases from V and 9 bases from J; junction bases left unmatched: 4. This CDR3 spans 15 amino acids. The CDR3 sequence is CASSQGLAGVGEQFF. As DNA, the CDR3 is TGTGCCAGCAGCCAGGGACTAGCGGGAGTAGGTGAGCAGTTCTTC.

This clone was found a few times. V and J are TRBV6-1 and TRBJ2-7, with D unresolved. Trimming left V 1 base short and J 1 base short, with 17 bases between. Per the germline V gene, CDR1 is MNHNS and CDR2 is SASEGT. The CDR3 is made up of 17 amino acids. In DNA, the CDR3 is TGTGCCAGCAGTGAAGAGGGCCGCCTTGCAAGTTCCTACGAGCAGTACTTC. Amino acid sequence: CASSEEGRLASSYEQYF.